The rows below give T cell receptor beta chains drawn from one sample of a study of human T cells and chemical hapten exposure. TCRdb ran MiXCR on the RACE reads and lists one entry per CDR3 protein. The sample has more than 150,000 distinct CDR3 sequences, around 30% seen once. Sequenced material: whole blood, taken in connection with sensitization to the hapten diphenylcyclopropenone (DPC). The receptor set was obtained from a woman between 25 and 40 years old with alopecia areata. Some clones in this sample may be carry-over from other donors' samples. CDR3s include the opening cysteine and the closing phenylalanine or tryptophan. The D gene is left open where the match is weak. Expanded clones get a size class; other rows say once, few or many, or leave the size out.

>TRBV7-3|many|-|TRBJ2-7
CASSLNRDYEQYF
TGTGCCAGCAGCTTAAATAGAGACTACGAGCAGTACTTC
>TRBV27|few|-|TRBJ2-1
CASSFMGNEQFF
TGTGCCAGCAGTTTTATGGGGAATGAGCAGTTCTTC
>TRBV29-1|-|-|TRBJ1-1
CSVSWDTEAFF
TGCAGCGTTAGTTGGGACACTGAAGCTTTCTTT
>TRBV29-1|-|-|TRBJ1-2
CSLGRNDGYTF
TGCAGCCTCGGACGAAATGATGGCTACACCTTC
>TRBV18|-|TRBD2|TRBJ2-1
CASSPLAGATVDEQFF
TGTGCCAGCTCACCTCTAGCGGGGGCCACTGTCGATGAGCAGTTCTTC
>TRBV5-1|-|-|TRBJ2-7
CASSKTVSNPYEQYF
TGCGCCAGCAGCAAGACAGTTTCTAATCCCTACGAGCAGTACTTC
>TRBV4-2|-|TRBD2|TRBJ2-5
CASSQGGAQYF
TGTGCCAGCAGCCAGGGAGGGGCCCAGTACTTC
>TRBV11-2|-|TRBD1|TRBJ2-7
CASSFVQGAPREQYF
TGTGCCAGCAGCTTCGTGCAGGGGGCTCCTCGCGAGCAGTACTTC
>TRBV7-6|-|TRBD2|TRBJ2-1
CASSLGVAGDNEQFF
TGTGCCAGCAGCTTAGGGGTAGCGGGGGACAATGAGCAGTTCTTC
>TRBV10-3|-|-|TRBJ2-6
CAISDFSGANVLTF
TGTGCCATCAGTGATTTCTCTGGGGCCAACGTCCTGACTTTC
>TRBV29-1|few|TRBD2|TRBJ2-1
CSVGGTRTYNEQFF
TGCAGCGTTGGGGGGACTAGGACCTACAATGAGCAGTTCTTC
>TRBV9|few|-|TRBJ2-2
CASSVMSSSRTGELFF
TGTGCCAGCAGCGTAATGTCGTCTTCACGAACCGGGGAGCTGTTTTTT
>TRBV11-2|-|-|TRBJ2-3
CASSLEGSERDTQYF
TGTGCCAGCAGCTTAGAAGGATCGGAACGGGATACGCAGTATTTT
>TRBV12-3/TRBV12-4|few|-|TRBJ1-5
CASSLREGNQPQHF
TGTGCCAGCAGTTTGAGGGAAGGCAATCAGCCCCAGCATTTT
>TRBV7-8|-|TRBD1|TRBJ1-1
CASSWGGGMNTEAFF
TGTGCCAGCAGCTGGGGAGGGGGCATGAACACTGAAGCTTTCTTT
>TRBV29-1|-|-|TRBJ1-4
CSVAGPPANEKLFF
TGCAGCGTTGCGGGGCCTCCCGCAAATGAAAAACTGTTTTTT
>TRBV20-1|-|TRBD1|TRBJ2-7
CSARGVGQGDYEQYF
TGCAGTGCTAGAGGGGTGGGACAGGGGGACTACGAGCAGTACTTC
>TRBV29-1|-|-|TRBJ1-5
CSVFKGGRPQNQPQHF
TGCAGCGTCTTCAAGGGGGGAAGACCCCAAAATCAGCCCCAGCATTTT
>TRBV20-1|-|-|TRBJ2-3
CSADVSGADTQYF
TGCAGTGCCGACGTTTCAGGGGCAGATACGCAGTATTTT
>TRBV15|-|-|TRBJ2-5
CATSRDRQGYETQYF
TGTGCCACCAGCAGAGATCGGCAAGGGTATGAGACCCAGTACTTC
>TRBV4-2|-|-|TRBJ1-2
CTSSQEKRFNYGYTF
TGTACCAGCAGCCAAGAAAAAAGATTTAACTATGGCTACACCTTC
>TRBV6-5|few|TRBD1|TRBJ2-7
CASSITWDRPYEQYF
TGTGCCAGCAGTATTACGTGGGACAGGCCCTACGAGCAGTACTTC
>TRBV20-1|few|-|TRBJ1-1
CSARDETGRGAFF
TGCAGTGCTAGGGATGAGACAGGCCGGGGAGCTTTCTTT
>TRBV7-3|-|-|TRBJ2-7
CASSQTGGRLGEQYF
TGTGCCAGCAGCCAGACCGGGGGCCGTCTGGGGGAGCAGTACTTC
>TRBV20-1|few|TRBD1|TRBJ1-5
CSARRDRDSNQPQHF
TGCAGTGCTAGACGTGACAGGGACAGCAATCAGCCCCAGCATTTT
>TRBV5-5|-|-|TRBJ1-6
CASSFEGSGSPLHF
TGTGCCAGCAGCTTTGAAGGGAGTGGTTCACCCCTCCACTTT
>TRBV7-6|-|-|TRBJ2-7
CASSLTENYEQYF
TGTGCCAGCAGCTTGACAGAGAACTACGAGCAGTACTTC
>TRBV4-1|-|-|TRBJ2-5
CASSQTFSGVQETQYF
TGCGCCAGCAGCCAAACCTTTTCTGGCGTCCAAGAGACCCAGTACTTC
>TRBV19|-|-|TRBJ2-7
CASSIEGDRYEQYF
TGTGCCAGTAGTATTGAAGGAGATCGCTACGAGCAGTACTTC
>TRBV28|-|-|TRBJ1-6
CASSLTRGGNSPLHF
TGTGCCAGCAGTTTAACCAGGGGCGGAAATTCACCCCTCCACTTT
>TRBV20-1|-|-|TRBJ2-1
CSVERGRYNEQFF
TGCAGTGTGGAACGGGGACGATACAATGAGCAGTTCTTC
>TRBV10-3|few|-|TRBJ2-3
CAISEVGLDTQYF
TGTGCCATCAGTGAGGTAGGCCTAGATACGCAGTATTTT
>TRBV4-1|few|TRBD2|TRBJ2-5
CASSQQAGGGETQYF
TGCGCCAGCAGCCAACAAGCGGGAGGGGGTGAGACCCAGTACTTC
>TRBV29-1|few|-|TRBJ2-5
CSVVQAGETQYF
TGCAGCGTTGTCCAAGCGGGCGAGACCCAGTACTTC
>TRBV11-1|-|-|TRBJ1-1
CASSLGVHTEAFF
TGTGCCAGCAGCCTGGGGGTACATACGGAAGCTTTCTTT
>TRBV12-3/TRBV12-4|few|TRBD2|TRBJ2-7
CASRATSGSPYEQYF
TGTGCCAGCAGAGCGACTAGCGGTAGTCCCTACGAGCAGTACTTC
>TRBV29-1|few|-|TRBJ2-5
CSAEGQGGGTQYF
TGCAGCGCCGAAGGCCAAGGAGGGGGGACCCAGTACTTC
>TRBV28|-|TRBD1|TRBJ2-1
CASHGQGPYNEQFF
TGTGCCAGCCACGGACAGGGTCCTTACAATGAGCAGTTCTTC
>TRBV6-6|few|TRBD1|TRBJ2-1
CASSTGGSYNEQFF
TGTGCCAGCAGCACAGGGGGCTCCTACAATGAGCAGTTCTTC
>TRBV7-3|few|TRBD1|TRBJ1-1
CASSSTGGNTEAFF
TGTGCCAGCAGCTCCACAGGGGGCAACACTGAAGCTTTCTTT
>TRBV29-1|-|-|TRBJ2-3
CSVQVAVTKGSDTQYF
TGCAGCGTCCAAGTAGCGGTAACTAAGGGTTCGGATACGCAGTATTTT
>TRBV5-1|-|-|TRBJ1-3
CASSPVGGNTIYF
TGCGCCAGCAGCCCGGTGGGCGGAAACACCATATATTTT
>TRBV29-1|-|TRBD1|TRBJ2-2
CSVGRQGTNGELFF
TGCAGCGTTGGCCGACAGGGGACAAACGGGGAGCTGTTTTTT
>TRBV6-6|-|TRBD2|TRBJ2-7
CASSSGLAGGSYEQYF
TGTGCCAGCAGTTCAGGACTAGCGGGGGGTTCCTACGAGCAGTACTTC
>TRBV28|-|-|TRBJ1-5
CASKGGSGWNQPQHF
TGTGCCAGCAAGGGCGGATCCGGTTGGAATCAGCCCCAGCATTTT
>TRBV7-9|few|-|TRBJ1-1
CASSPQMGAGTEAFF
TGTGCCAGCAGCCCACAGATGGGGGCGGGCACTGAAGCTTTCTTT
>TRBV19|few|-|TRBJ1-2
CATQDSRANYGYTF
TGTGCCACCCAGGACAGCCGCGCTAACTATGGCTACACCTTC
>TRBV4-2|-|-|TRBJ2-1
CASSQGDEQFF
TGTGCCAGCAGCCAGGGGGATGAGCAGTTCTTC
>TRBV28|-|-|TRBJ2-2
CASSFGSNTGELFF
TGTGCCAGCAGTTTCGGCAGCAACACCGGGGAGCTGTTTTTT
>TRBV7-9|-|-|TRBJ1-1
CASSLGRVTEAFF
TGTGCCAGCAGCTTGGGCAGGGTCACTGAAGCTTTCTTT